This TCR beta chain derives from a study of cytomegalovirus exposure and HLA in healthy donors. This clone turned up a few times. Its antigen is unknown. Study outcomes and limitations: A later analysis reportedly identified an Asian-associated ancestry cluster as carrying fewer N-insertions than the 666-donor mean. The authors enumerated over 150 TCR beta chains as linked to cytomegalovirus. It was shown in a later analysis that HLA-associated TCR beta chains were more clonally expanded than other, equally common chains.

The PCR was carried out with 60 Vbeta primers and 13 Jbeta primers. The assay was immunoSEQ multiplex PCR, and TCRdb's table has in-frame clones only and misses some. This table holds 130,000 or so clones, around three quarters found once. This clonotype was obtained from a man in his thirties or forties in good health and CMV-seronegative. The sample comprised PBMCs.

The CDR3 region is CASSEYAGTAYNEQFF. The CDR3 nucleotides read TGTGCCAGCAGTGAATATGCCGGGACTGCCTACAATGAGCAGTTCTTC. This chain joins TRBV2 and TRBJ2-1; a possible D gene is TRBD2 (6 bases). CDR1 is SNHLY and CDR2 is FYNNEI in the germline V gene. V was shortened by 2 bases and J by 2 bases, with 13 bases between the two germline ends. CDR3 length: 16 amino acids.